Listed here are 29 T cell receptor beta chains from one sample, sequenced in a study of T cells in Graves' hyperthyroidism and ophthalmopathy. TCR beta CDR3 region amplification was performed from RNA transcripts. RT-PCR in the first round (using the HTBI primer set) targeted the TCR CDR3. Using its own MiXCR run on the multiplex PCR reads, TCRdb lists one record per CDR3 protein. The data contain 400,000 to 450,000 distinct CDR3 sequences, about 14% of them singletons. The sample taken for sequencing was blood. The receptor source for this set is a man aged 18 to 35 with Graves' ophthalmopathy.

In this sample, this clonotype turned up many times. The rearrangement uses TRBV28 and TRBJ2-7; D is perhaps TRBD1 (6 bases). CDR3 length: 16 amino acids. The V gene lost 5 bases and the J gene lost 0 bases, with 17 bases spanning the gap. The germline CDR1 and CDR2 sequences are MDHEN and SYDVKM. The CDR3: CASSRADSHPSYEQYF. CDR3 in DNA: TGTGCCAGCAGTAGGGCGGACAGCCACCCCTCCTACGAGCAGTACTTC.

This clonotype was found many times. The chain couples TRBV2 to TRBJ2-7, with 8 bases fitting TRBD2. The CDR3 runs 11 residues. The V and J ends lost 6 bases and 8 bases, in that order; junction bases with no gene match: 3. The germline V gene encodes CDR1 SNHLY and CDR2 FYNNEI. This chain's CDR3 is CASRAGGKQYF. The CDR3 nucleotides read TGTGCCAGCAGGGCGGGAGGAAAGCAGTACTTC.

The chain recombines TRBV25-1 with TRBJ2-2; perhaps D is TRBD1 or TRBD2 (5 bases each). Germline loops: CDR1 MGHDK, CDR2 SYGVNS. The V gene lost 7 bases and the J gene lost 0 bases, with 12 bases spanning the gap. The CDR3 totals 15 residues. CDR3: CASNLGTTNTGELFF. The CDR3 coding sequence is TGTGCCAGCAACCTCGGGACCACGAACACCGGGGAGCTGTTTTTT.

A note on this clonotype: A clone one base away is much larger, so this may be a read error. This sequence joins TRBV20-1 and TRBJ2-7; D may be TRBD1 (5 bases). The germline V and J ends were trimmed by 0 bases and 5 bases, with 17 bases remaining between them. Germline V gene data show CDR1 as DFQATT and CDR2 as SNEGSKA (reference sequence). The CDR3 is 15 amino acids. The CDR3 spells CSAREKGVWRDEQYF. The CDR3 DNA is TGCAGTGCTAGAGAGAAAGGGGTTTGGAGAGACGAGCAGTACTTC.

This clonotype came up many times. The chain uses TRBV3-1 and TRBJ1-1, with unresolved D. The V gene lost 0 bases and the J gene lost 0 bases, with 8 bases spanning the gap. The CDR3 length is 15 residues. The germline gives CDR1 LGHDT, CDR2 YNNKEL (reference sequence). This CDR3 reads CASSQDGEMNTEAFF. CDR3 sequence (DNA): TGTGCCAGCAGCCAAGATGGGGAGATGAACACTGAAGCTTTCTTT.

This clonotype was found many times. V usage is TRBV20-1 and J usage is TRBJ2-3; 9 bases match TRBD2. The CDR3 sequence is 15 residues long. From germline, CDR1 is DFQATT and CDR2 SNEGSKA (reference sequence). V lost 7 bases and J lost 5; bases outside the gene matches: 13. CDR3 DNA: TGCAGTGTCGAACCCCCGGGACTAGCACAAGATACGCAGTATTTT. It translates to CSVEPPGLAQDTQYF.

This clonotype came up many times. The chain carries TRBV6-1 and TRBJ2-5; D unclear. The CDR3 has 12 residues. The germline V gene has CDR1 MNHNS and CDR2 SASEGT. V lost 5 bases to trimming and J lost 4 bases, with 8 bases between them. In DNA, the CDR3 is TGTGCCAGCAGTTATGGGCGAGAGACCCAGTACTTC. It yields the protein CASSYGRETQYF.

In its sample, this clonotype was seen many times. The rearrangement links TRBV6-1 to TRBJ1-5; D is perhaps TRBD1 (5 bases). The V gene's germline CDR1 is MNHNS and CDR2 SASEGT. This CDR3 has 13 residues. V lost 6 bases, J lost 5 bases, and 11 bases lay in between. The CDR3 sequence: CASSRGTYQPQHF. The CDR3 DNA reads as TGTGCCAGCAGCCGTGGGACGTATCAGCCCCAGCATTTT.

The chain links TRBV6-1 to TRBJ2-2; 11 nucleotides agree with TRBD2. CDR1 and CDR2 from the germline V gene are MNHNS and SASEGT. This CDR3 spans 14 amino acids. Trimming took 6 bases from V and 7 from J; bases not matched to a gene: 4. CDR3 bases: TGTGCCAGCAGGGTAGCGGGGGGGTTCGGGGAGCTGTTTTTT. As protein: CASRVAGGFGELFF.

Details on this clonotype: It may be a read error: a sequence one base away is much more abundant. The chain combines TRBV27 with TRBJ2-4; TRBD2 is a possible D gene (5 bases). V was pared by 6 bases and J by 12 bases, with 18 bases between. Per the germline V gene, CDR1 is MNHEY and CDR2 is SMNVEV (reference sequence). This CDR3 region has 13 residues. CDR3 sequence reads: CASRGRQSVHQYF. The CDR3 nucleotides are TGTGCCAGCAGAGGGAGACAAAGTGTCCATCAGTACTTC.

This clonotype showed up many times. The genes are TRBV5-5 and TRBJ2-7; 9 positions agree with TRBD2. V gave up 5 bases and J gave up 0 bases; unmatched junction bases: 6. CDR3 length: 15 amino acids. Germline V lookup: CDR1 SGHKS, CDR2 YYEKEE (reference sequence). CDR3 DNA: TGTGCCAGCAGGAGGGAGCGGGGGGACTCCTACGAGCAGTACTTC. It specifies CASRRERGDSYEQYF.

The chain has TRBV6-5 and TRBJ2-4, with D tentatively TRBD1 (7 bases). V was clipped by 9 bases and J by 0 bases, with 15 bases between them. Germline CDR1 MNHEY, CDR2 SVGAGI. The CDR3 has 15 residues. The CDR3 here is CASVYRGLAKNIQYF. The CDR3 DNA sequence: TGTGCCAGTGTTTACAGGGGACTAGCCAAAAACATTCAGTACTTC.

This clonotype has at least ten counts. The CDR3 nucleotides are TGCAGTGCTAGTTGGGACACTGAAGCTTTCTTT. Its protein product is CSASWDTEAFF. The rearrangement links TRBV20-1 to TRBJ1-1; no clear D gene. The CDR3 is made up of 11 amino acids. CDR1 is DFQATT and CDR2 is SNEGSKA in the germline V gene (reference sequence). Trimming shortened V by 3 bases and J by 3 bases, and 5 bases separated the two germline ends.

This clonotype has a handful of counts. This may be a read error: a much more frequent sequence differs by one nucleotide. Lacking the conserved final phenylalanine or tryptophan, this CDR3 likely reflects a read error. This chain connects TRBV6-1 to TRBJ2-1; 7 bases line up with TRBD1. The CDR3 runs to 14 residues. After removal of 10 bases from V and 0 bases from J, the junction contained 6 bases not matched to a gene. In germline, CDR1 is MNHNS, CDR2 SASEGT. Here the CDR3 reads CATETGSSYNEQFL. In nucleotides, the CDR3 is TGTGCCACCGAGACAGGGAGCTCCTACAATGAGCAGTTCCTC.

The chain uses TRBV27 and TRBJ2-7; 7 nucleotides match TRBD2. Germline V gene sequence: CDR1 MNHEY, CDR2 SMNVEV (reference sequence). V was clipped by 3 bases and J by 1 base; unmatched bases: 6. The CDR3 length is 15 residues. The CDR3: CASSFFSGGSYEQYF. The CDR3 coding sequence is TGTGCCAGCAGTTTCTTTTCGGGGGGATCCTACGAGCAGTACTTC.

This clonotype showed up many times. The rearrangement joins TRBV5-6 to TRBJ2-7, with D hard to call. The CDR3 is made up of 12 amino acids. V shed 5 bases and J shed 3 bases, with 9 bases lying between them. Germline V CDR1 and CDR2: SGHDT, YYEEEE. In DNA, the CDR3 is TGTGCCAGCAGTTCAAAGGGCTACGAGCAGTACTTC. As protein: CASSSKGYEQYF.

This clonotype was seen ten or more times. The chain employs TRBV3-1 and TRBJ2-4, with 8 bases matching TRBD1. Germline CDR1 reads LGHDT; CDR2 reads YNNKEL (reference sequence). With 0 bases clipped from V and 9 bases from J, the junction kept 13 bases outside the gene matches. This CDR3 comprises 17 residues. CDR3 in amino acids: CASSQDQRTGSTGIQYF. The CDR3 DNA reads as TGTGCCAGCAGCCAAGATCAAAGGACAGGGTCAACCGGCATTCAGTACTTC.

This clonotype was counted many times. The rearrangement uses TRBV11-3 and TRBJ2-7; 13 nucleotides line up with TRBD2. The V gene end was trimmed by 1 base and the J gene end by 0 bases; junction bases not matched to a gene: 6. This CDR3 spans 18 amino acids. Germline lookup yields CDR1 SGHNT and CDR2 YENEEA. Written as DNA, the CDR3 is TGTGCCAGCAGCTTAGGCCCGGGACTAGCGGGAATCTCCTACGAGCAGTACTTC. Its protein product is CASSLGPGLAGISYEQYF. The complete variable domain, with remaining parts taken from reference TRBV11-3 and TRBJ2-7, reads EAGVVQSPRYKIIEKKQPVAFWCNPISGHNTLYWYLQNLGQGPELLIRYENEEAVDDSQLPKDRFSAERLKGVDSTLKIQPAELGDSAVYLCASSLGPGLAGISYEQYFGPGTRLTVT.

This clonotype was counted many times. The rearrangement links TRBV20-1 to TRBJ2-3; unclear D gene. The ends were cut back, 1 base at V and 5 bases at J, with 7 bases in the middle. CDR3 length: 12 residues. Per germline, CDR1 DFQATT and CDR2 SNEGSKA (reference sequence). CDR3 in DNA: TGCAGTGCTAGAGTTTTGGGAGATACGCAGTATTTT. It specifies CSARVLGDTQYF.

V and J are TRBV4-2 and TRBJ1-2; unclear D gene. CDR3 size: 17 residues. The germline V gene has CDR1 LGHNA and CDR2 YNFKEQ. Trimming left V 0 bases short and J 3 bases short, with 17 bases between. In DNA form, the CDR3 reads TGTGCCAGCAGCCAAGATATGTTGTTCCGGCCTTACTATGGCTACACCTTC. Amino acid sequence: CASSQDMLFRPYYGYTF.

This clonotype has more than one count but fewer than ten. At one boundary the junction diverges from the germline segment, which might be a read error. The J gene is TRBJ2-2, the V gene TRBV4-2; TRBD2 agrees at 8 bases. Per germline, CDR1 LGHNA and CDR2 YNFKEQ. This CDR3 region has 15 residues. This chain's CDR3 is CASSQAAGEPGELVF. CDR3 DNA: TGTGCCAGCAGCCAAGCAGCGGGAGAGCCCGGGGAGCTGGTTTTT.

This clonotype has at least ten counts. V gene TRBV20-1 combines with J gene TRBJ2-7; a possible D gene is TRBD1 (6 bases). Germline V lookup: CDR1 DFQATT, CDR2 SNEGSKA (reference sequence). The V gene lost 0 bases and the J gene lost 0 bases, with 12 bases spanning the gap. The length of the CDR3 is 15 residues. CDR3 in amino acids: CSARDQAGASYEQYF. As DNA, the CDR3 is TGCAGTGCTAGAGATCAGGCAGGGGCCTCCTACGAGCAGTACTTC.

This clonotype has ten or more counts. The chain uses TRBV29-1 and TRBJ2-5, with 11 positions matching TRBD2. V shed 6 bases, J shed 4 bases, and the junction held 7 bases outside the gene matches. The germline CDR1 and CDR2 sequences are SQVTM and ANQGSEA. CDR3 length: 14 amino acids. The CDR3 nucleotides read TGCAGCGTGGAATTAGCGGGAGGGCTAGAGACCCAGTACTTC. It specifies CSVELAGGLETQYF.

This clonotype was found many times. This chain joins TRBV3-1 and TRBJ2-3; TRBD2 matches 7 bases. From germline, CDR1 is LGHDT and CDR2 YNNKEL (reference sequence). There are 18 residues in the CDR3. V trimming: 0 bases; J trimming: 6 bases; junction bases outside the gene matches: 15. This chain's CDR3 is CASSQEVVEGGPWDTQYF. CDR3 nucleotides: TGTGCCAGCAGCCAAGAAGTGGTGGAGGGAGGGCCATGGGATACGCAGTATTTT.

This clonotype was picked up many times. The V call is TRBV28, the J call TRBJ2-1; 8 nucleotides agree with TRBD2. This CDR3 is 15 amino acids long. CDR1 and CDR2 from the germline V gene are MDHEN and SYDVKM. J gave up 9 bases and V 2 bases, and 9 bases lay outside the gene matches. In nucleotides, the CDR3 is TGTGCCAGCAGTTTAGGTGGAGCGGGAGAAGGTGAGCAGTTCTTC. The encoded protein is CASSLGGAGEGEQFF.

This clonotype was detected ten times or more. The rearrangement links TRBV5-1 to TRBJ2-3; 9 bases map to TRBD1. V shed 3 bases, J shed 3 bases, and the junction held 5 bases outside the gene matches. The CDR3 is 15 amino acids. Per the germline V gene, CDR1 is SGHRS and CDR2 is YFSETQ. In DNA form, the CDR3 reads TGCGCCAGCAGCTCCGGGACAGGGTCAACAGATACGCAGTATTTT. Amino acid sequence: CASSSGTGSTDTQYF.

This clonotype was observed many times. The rearrangement joins TRBV6-1 to TRBJ2-5; 12 nucleotides match TRBD1. From germline, CDR1 is MNHNS and CDR2 SASEGT. CDR3 length: 16 amino acids. V shed 5 bases, J shed 5 bases, and the junction held 9 bases outside the gene matches. The CDR3 coding sequence is TGTGCCAGCAGTTATTGGGGGACAGGGGGCGAGGAGACCCAGTACTTC. It translates to CASSYWGTGGEETQYF.

A few counts support this clonotype. V gene TRBV6-1 combines with J gene TRBJ1-1; D ambiguous. The CDR3 runs 11 residues. Trimming shortened V by 5 bases and J by 8 bases, and 9 bases separated the two germline ends. CDR1 is MNHNS, CDR2 SASEGT, per germline. Here the CDR3 reads CASSYRQEAFF. The CDR3 nucleotides read TGTGCCAGCAGTTATCGTCAAGAAGCTTTCTTT.

The table lists this clonotype with many counts. The genes are TRBV12-3 or TRBV12-4 and TRBJ1-5, with 9 positions matching TRBD1. This CDR3 is built from 15 residues. The J segment lost 2 bases and the V segment lost 5 bases, leaving 4 bases of the junction unmatched. CDR3 sequence reads: CASSGDRVRNQPQHF. The CDR3 DNA reads as TGTGCCAGCAGTGGGGACAGGGTGCGCAATCAGCCCCAGCATTTT.